The rows below give T cell receptor beta chains drawn from one sample of a study of blood T cell repertoires in COVID-19. Assay: immunoSEQ multiplex PCR; the TCRdb copy retains only in-frame clones and omits some. The sample yields a few hundred thousand clones, roughly 90% seen once. Source material: peripheral blood. Every receptor here comes from a man aged 18-30 years who had recovered from COVID-19. Each CDR3 is given without its conserved first and last residue. Each record gives: D gene, CDR3 length, clone size, V gene, CDR3 protein. A D gene is named only where the DNA matches it firmly. The listing skips clone size in some rows; elsewhere it reads once, few, many or a size class.

NA	13	NA	TRBV7-3	ASSPAGGPSYEQY
NA	19	NA	TRBV19	ASTRRGPQGGEGLGNTEAF
NA	12	NA	TRBV7-2	ASSPRAGNQPQH
TRBD2	15	once	TRBV13	ASSLSYASGTTDTQY
NA	12	NA	TRBV3-1/TRBV3-2	ASSQEGNGDGYT
NA	12	NA	TRBV30	AWTTGYSGNTIY
NA	12	NA	TRBV18	ASSPEAGYYGYT
NA	12	NA	TRBV11-1	ASSLSSMNTEAF
NA	14	NA	TRBV4-2	ASSPNARGSNQPQH
NA	10	once	TRBV25-1	ASSDPNTEAF
TRBD1	15	NA	TRBV7-6	ASSLVESGTGGTEAF
NA	13	NA	TRBV5-1	ASSWEIQSSYEQY
NA	12	NA	TRBV2	ASSETGTRTEAF
TRBD1	12	NA	TRBV18	ASSSDRGRSEAF
TRBD2	13	NA	TRBV4-1	ASSQEAAGGYEQY
TRBD2	16	NA	TRBV5-6	ASSLVVAGARAGNEQF
TRBD1	14	NA	TRBV9	ASSGDLQGDTGELF
TRBD1	15	NA	TRBV7-9	ASSLGTGQVYSYEQY
NA	14	NA	TRBV18	ASSPPQGISYNEQF
TRBD2	13	NA	TRBV2	ASRWGLADGDEQF
TRBD2	15	NA	TRBV7-2	ASSLRWASGGWDEQF
TRBD1	15	NA	TRBV7-9	ASSFTRKQGVGSEQY
TRBD2	13	NA	TRBV5-4	ASSLELAGSDEQY
NA	15	NA	TRBV3-1/TRBV3-2	ASSQRLARGGAETQY
TRBD1	17	NA	TRBV18	ASSPLRIFGQGAENEQF
NA	11	NA	TRBV12-3/TRBV12-4	ASSFTGPYEQY